Listed below are T cell receptor beta chains from one sample, sequenced in a study of Ad26.COV2.S vaccination and SARS-CoV-2 variants. Assay used: immunoSEQ multiplex PCR; TCRdb lists only in-frame clones, some missing. This table holds over 400,000 clones, about 90% found once. This material consisted of peripheral blood, taken in a trial of Ad26.COV2.S vaccine versus placebo. All receptors come from a person aged 18 to 59 who received the Ad26.COV2.S COVID-19 vaccine or a placebo. Both conserved end residues are part of each CDR3. The order of the fields is clone size, V gene, J gene, D gene, CDR3 protein, CDR3 DNA. A D gene is named only where the DNA matches it firmly. Size values are once, few and many counts, or a class for expanded clones, and some rows have none.

.	TRBV7-8	TRBJ2-1	.	CASSLFPGADEQFF	TGTGCCAGCAGCTTATTTCCGGGAGCGGATGAGCAGTTCTTC
.	TRBV18	TRBJ2-7	.	CASSPPQGSSYEQYF	TGTGCCAGCTCACCACCACAGGGTAGCTCCTACGAGCAGTACTTC
.	TRBV5-3	TRBJ2-7	TRBD1	CARSSGTGSYEQYF	TGTGCCAGAAGCTCAGGGACAGGGAGCTACGAGCAGTACTTC
.	TRBV7-6	TRBJ2-7	TRBD2	CASSLGWGGSYEQYF	TGTGCCAGCAGCTTAGGGTGGGGGGGATCCTACGAGCAGTACTTC
.	TRBV7-3	TRBJ1-1	.	CASSLTGGGRTEAFF	TGTGCCAGCAGCTTAACTGGTGGAGGGAGGACTGAAGCTTTCTTT
once	TRBV12-3/TRBV12-4	TRBJ1-2	.	CASSLGGVEGYTF	TGTGCCAGCAGTTTAGGAGGGGTGGAGGGCTACACCTTC
.	TRBV30	TRBJ2-7	.	CAWNRGQNEQYF	TGTGCCTGGAATCGGGGTCAGAACGAGCAGTACTTC
once	TRBV19	TRBJ2-3	TRBD1	CASSTTGFTDTQYF	TGTGCCAGTAGTACGACAGGGTTCACAGATACGCAGTATTTT
.	TRBV7-9	TRBJ2-1	TRBD1	CASSWGQGSDEQFF	TGTGCCAGCAGCTGGGGACAGGGGAGCGATGAGCAGTTCTTC
.	TRBV5-1	TRBJ1-5	.	CASSLGGQINQPQHF	TGCGCCAGCAGCTTGGGTGGACAGATAAATCAGCCCCAGCATTTT
once	TRBV6-2/TRBV6-3	TRBJ1-5	.	CASSYHGNQPQHF	TGTGCCAGCAGTTACCACGGCAATCAGCCCCAGCATTTT
.	TRBV18	TRBJ2-5	TRBD2	CASSTASGRNEETQYF	TGTGCCAGCTCGACCGCTAGCGGGAGAAATGAAGAGACCCAGTACTTC
.	TRBV19	TRBJ1-4	.	CASHAGGYDEKLFF	TGTGCCAGCCACGCCGGAGGCTACGATGAAAAACTGTTTTTT
.	TRBV10-3	TRBJ2-1	TRBD1	CAISGTGGGYNEQFF	TGTGCCATCAGTGGGACAGGGGGAGGGTACAATGAGCAGTTCTTC
.	TRBV5-1	TRBJ2-1	.	CASSLDGGFYNEQFF	TGCGCCAGCAGCTTGGACGGAGGATTCTACAATGAGCAGTTCTTC
.	TRBV11-3	TRBJ2-3	TRBD2	CASSSGLAGSNTDTQYF	TGTGCCAGCAGCTCCGGACTAGCGGGATCAAACACAGATACGCAGTATTTT
.	TRBV7-9	TRBJ1-4	.	CASSPRPGGNEKLFF	TGTGCCAGCAGCCCCCGTCCCGGTGGGAATGAAAAACTGTTTTTT
.	TRBV20-1	TRBJ2-7	.	CSATIWEQYF	TGCAGTGCGACCATTTGGGAGCAGTACTTC
.	TRBV23-1	TRBJ2-3	.	CASSSQQTSTDTQYF	TGCGCCAGCAGTTCGCAGCAAACAAGCACAGATACGCAGTATTTT
.	TRBV6-5	TRBJ1-5	.	CASRTGGSDQPQHF	TGTGCCAGCAGAACCGGGGGATCGGATCAGCCCCAGCATTTT
.	TRBV7-8	TRBJ2-5	.	CASSLRPGVSGETQYF	TGTGCCAGCAGCTTACGTCCGGGAGTATCAGGGGAGACCCAGTACTTC
.	TRBV24-1	TRBJ2-1	TRBD1	CATSDLQGGSFPSIECDEQFF	TGTGCCACCAGTGATTTGCAAGGGGGCTCATTCCCGAGTATCGAATGTGATGAGCAGTTCTTC
few	TRBV30	TRBJ2-4	.	CAWSSGWDIQYF	TGTGCCTGGAGTTCAGGGTGGGACATTCAGTACTTC
.	TRBV5-6	TRBJ2-2	.	CASSLYTGELFF	TGTGCCAGCAGCCTCTACACCGGGGAGCTGTTTTTT
.	TRBV7-9	TRBJ1-6	TRBD1	CASAARGQLNSPLHF	TGTGCCAGCGCAGCAAGGGGACAGCTAAATTCACCCCTCCACTTT
.	TRBV19	TRBJ2-7	.	CASSQGVPNYEQYF	TGTGCCAGTAGCCAAGGGGTACCTAACTACGAGCAGTACTTC
once	TRBV5-5	TRBJ1-2	.	CASSIGAQAHYGYTF	TGTGCCAGCAGCATCGGGGCCCAGGCCCACTATGGCTACACCTTC
once	TRBV21-1	TRBJ2-7	.	CASSRYEQYF	TGTGCCAGCAGCCGCTACGAGCAGTACTTC
.	TRBV10-1	TRBJ1-5	.	CASSIMYIPLNQPQHF	TGCGCCAGCAGCATAATGTATATCCCCCTTAATCAGCCCCAGCATTTT
.	TRBV9	TRBJ2-7	.	CASSPVGLVYEQYF	TGTGCCAGCAGCCCCGTGGGGTTAGTTTACGAGCAGTACTTC